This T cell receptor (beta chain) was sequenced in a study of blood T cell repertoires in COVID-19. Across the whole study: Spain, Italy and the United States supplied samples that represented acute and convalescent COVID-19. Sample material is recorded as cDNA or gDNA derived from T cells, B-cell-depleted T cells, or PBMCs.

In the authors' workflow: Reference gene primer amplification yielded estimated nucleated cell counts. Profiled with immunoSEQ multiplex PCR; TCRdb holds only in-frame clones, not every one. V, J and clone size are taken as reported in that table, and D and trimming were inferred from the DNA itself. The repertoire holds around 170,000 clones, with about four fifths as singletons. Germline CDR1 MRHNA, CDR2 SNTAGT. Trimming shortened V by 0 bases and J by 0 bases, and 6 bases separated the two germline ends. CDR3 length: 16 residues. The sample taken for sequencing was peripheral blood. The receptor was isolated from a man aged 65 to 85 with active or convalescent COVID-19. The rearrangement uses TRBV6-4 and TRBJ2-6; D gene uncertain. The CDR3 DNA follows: TGTGCCAGCAGTGACTCAGTCGGCTCTGGGGCCAACGTCCTGACTTTC. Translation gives CASSDSVGSGANVLTF.